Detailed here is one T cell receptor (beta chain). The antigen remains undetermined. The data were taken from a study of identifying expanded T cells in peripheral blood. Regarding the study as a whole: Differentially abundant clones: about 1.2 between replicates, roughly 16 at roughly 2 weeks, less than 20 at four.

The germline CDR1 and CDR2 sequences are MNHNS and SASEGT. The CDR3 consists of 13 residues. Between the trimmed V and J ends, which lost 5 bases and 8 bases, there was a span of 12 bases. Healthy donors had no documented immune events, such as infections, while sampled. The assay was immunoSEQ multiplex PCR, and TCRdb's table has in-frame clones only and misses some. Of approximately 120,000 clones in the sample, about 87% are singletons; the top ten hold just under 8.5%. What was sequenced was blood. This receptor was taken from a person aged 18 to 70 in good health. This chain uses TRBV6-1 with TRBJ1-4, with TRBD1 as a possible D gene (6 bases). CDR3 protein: CASSRGGHEKLFF. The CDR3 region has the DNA TGTGCCAGCAGTCGAGGGGGTCACGAAAAACTGTTTTTT.